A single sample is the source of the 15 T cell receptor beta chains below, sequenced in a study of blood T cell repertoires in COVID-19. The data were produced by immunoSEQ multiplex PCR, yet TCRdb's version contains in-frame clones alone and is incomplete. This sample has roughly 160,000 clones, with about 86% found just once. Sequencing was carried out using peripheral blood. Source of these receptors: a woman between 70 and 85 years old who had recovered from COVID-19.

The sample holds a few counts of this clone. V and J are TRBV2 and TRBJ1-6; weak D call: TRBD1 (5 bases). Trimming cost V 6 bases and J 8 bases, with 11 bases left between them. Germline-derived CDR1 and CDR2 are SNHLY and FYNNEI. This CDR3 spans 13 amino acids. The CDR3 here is CASRQGRDSPLHF. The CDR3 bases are TGTGCCAGCAGGCAGGGTCGTGATTCACCCCTCCACTTT.

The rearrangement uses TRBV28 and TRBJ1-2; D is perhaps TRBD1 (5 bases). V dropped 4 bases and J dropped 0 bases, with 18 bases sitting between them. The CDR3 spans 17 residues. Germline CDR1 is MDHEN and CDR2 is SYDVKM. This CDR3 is CASSSPGEGTANYGYTF. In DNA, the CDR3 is TGTGCCAGCAGTTCCCCCGGGGAGGGGACGGCTAACTATGGCTACACCTTC.

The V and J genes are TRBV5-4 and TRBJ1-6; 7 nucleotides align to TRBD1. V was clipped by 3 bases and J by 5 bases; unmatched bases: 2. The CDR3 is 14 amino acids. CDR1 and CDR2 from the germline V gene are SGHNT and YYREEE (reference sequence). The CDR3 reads CASSSTGNNSPLHF. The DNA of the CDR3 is TGTGCCAGCAGCTCGACAGGGAATAATTCACCCCTCCACTTT.

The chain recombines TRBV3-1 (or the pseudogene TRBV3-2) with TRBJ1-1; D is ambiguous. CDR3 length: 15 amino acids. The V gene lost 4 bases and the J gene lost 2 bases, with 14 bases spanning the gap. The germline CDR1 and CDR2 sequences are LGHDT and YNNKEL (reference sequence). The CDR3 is CASSPPLTFNTEAFF. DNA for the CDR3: TGTGCCAGCAGCCCCCCCCTAACGTTCAACACTGAAGCTTTCTTT.

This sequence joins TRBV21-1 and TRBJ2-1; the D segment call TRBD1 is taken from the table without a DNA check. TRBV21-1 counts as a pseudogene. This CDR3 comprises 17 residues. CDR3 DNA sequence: TGTGCCAGCAGCGTAAAGGTCGGGGACACTAAATACAATGAGCAGTTCTTC. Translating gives CASSVKVGDTKYNEQFF.

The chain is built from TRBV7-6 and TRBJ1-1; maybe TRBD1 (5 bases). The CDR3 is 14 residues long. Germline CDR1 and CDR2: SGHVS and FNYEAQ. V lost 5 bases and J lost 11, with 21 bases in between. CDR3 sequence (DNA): TGTGCCAGCAGCCCCTTTTTCCGGGGGGAGGGCGCTTTCTTT. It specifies CASSPFFRGEGAFF.

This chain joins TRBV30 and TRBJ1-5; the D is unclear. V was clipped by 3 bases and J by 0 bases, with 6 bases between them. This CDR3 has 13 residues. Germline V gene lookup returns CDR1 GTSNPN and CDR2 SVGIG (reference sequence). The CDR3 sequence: CAWSRDSNQPQHF. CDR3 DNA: TGTGCCTGGAGCCGGGATAGCAATCAGCCCCAGCATTTT.

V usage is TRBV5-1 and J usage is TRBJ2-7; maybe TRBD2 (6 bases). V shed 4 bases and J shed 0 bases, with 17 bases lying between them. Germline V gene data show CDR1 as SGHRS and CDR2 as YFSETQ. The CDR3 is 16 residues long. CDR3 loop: CASSLGTWEASYEQYF. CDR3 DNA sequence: TGCGCCAGCAGCCTTGGGACGTGGGAGGCCTCCTACGAGCAGTACTTC.

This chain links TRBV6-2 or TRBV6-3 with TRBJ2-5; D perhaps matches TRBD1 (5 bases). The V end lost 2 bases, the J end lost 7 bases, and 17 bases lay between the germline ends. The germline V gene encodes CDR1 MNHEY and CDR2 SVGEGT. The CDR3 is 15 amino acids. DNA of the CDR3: TGTGCCAGCAGTTACCAACAGGCTACCGGCGGGACCCAGTACTTC. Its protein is CASSYQQATGGTQYF.

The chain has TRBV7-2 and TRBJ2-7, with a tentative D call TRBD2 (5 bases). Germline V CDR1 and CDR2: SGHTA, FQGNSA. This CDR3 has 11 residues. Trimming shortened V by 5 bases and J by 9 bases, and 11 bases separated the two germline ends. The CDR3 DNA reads TGTGCCAGCAGCCCTAGCATAGTGCAGTACTTC. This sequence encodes CASSPSIVQYF.

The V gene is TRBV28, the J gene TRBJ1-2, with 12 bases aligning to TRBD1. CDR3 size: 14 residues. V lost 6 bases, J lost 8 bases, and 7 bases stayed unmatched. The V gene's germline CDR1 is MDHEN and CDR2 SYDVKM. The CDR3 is CASSRPGTGGGYTF. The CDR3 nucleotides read TGTGCCAGCAGCCGTCCCGGGACAGGGGGCGGCTACACCTTC.

The CDR3 protein is CASSPQRDTQYF. The DNA for the CDR3 is TGTGCCAGCAGCCCCCAGAGGGATACGCAGTATTTT. The chain links TRBV7-8 to TRBJ2-3; D unresolved. Germline-derived CDR1 and CDR2 are SGHVS and FQNEAQ. V was trimmed by 5 bases and J by 6 bases, leaving 9 bases between them. The CDR3 is made up of 12 amino acids.

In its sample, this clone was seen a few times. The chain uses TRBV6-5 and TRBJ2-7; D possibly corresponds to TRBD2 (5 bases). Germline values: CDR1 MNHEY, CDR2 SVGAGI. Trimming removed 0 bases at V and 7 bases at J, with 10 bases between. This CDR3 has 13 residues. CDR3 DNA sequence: TGTGCCAGCAGTTACTCTAGGCGGAGGGAGCAGTACTTC. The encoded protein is CASSYSRRREQYF.

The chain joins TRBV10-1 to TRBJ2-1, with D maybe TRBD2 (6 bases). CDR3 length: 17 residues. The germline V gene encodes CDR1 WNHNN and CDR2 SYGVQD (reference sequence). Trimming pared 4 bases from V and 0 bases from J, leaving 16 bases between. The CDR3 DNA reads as TGCGCCAGCAGTGGGGGCGTACGGGAGAGCTCCTACAATGAGCAGTTCTTC. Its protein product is CASSGGVRESSYNEQFF.

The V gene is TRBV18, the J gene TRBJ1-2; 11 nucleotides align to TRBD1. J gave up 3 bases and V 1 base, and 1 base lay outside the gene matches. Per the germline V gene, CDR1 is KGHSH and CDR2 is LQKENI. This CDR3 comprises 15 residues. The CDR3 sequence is CASSPRTGGDYGYTF. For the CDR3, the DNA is TGTGCCAGCTCACCACGGACAGGGGGCGACTATGGCTACACCTTC.